This TCR beta chain is from a study of blood T cell repertoires in COVID-19. On the study more broadly: Acute and convalescent COVID-19 specimens originated in the United States, Italy and Spain. PBMCs, B-cell-depleted T cells, or T cells provided the cDNA or gDNA that made up the material.

As handled by the study authors: The assay estimated nucleated cells by amplifying reference gene primers. Profiling relied on immunoSEQ multiplex PCR, and the TCRdb table lists in-frame clones only, not all of them. That table furnishes V, J and clone size, whereas the DNA furnished D and trimming. This table holds about 100,000 clones, about 80% found once. The germline V gene encodes CDR1 PRHDT and CDR2 FYEKMQ (reference sequence). This CDR3 is built from 16 residues. V dropped 6 bases and J dropped 4; count of bases not matched to a gene: 10. The genes are TRBV13 and TRBJ2-3, with TRBD2 matching 10 bases. Sequencing used peripheral blood. This receptor was obtained from a man aged 70 or older with active or convalescent COVID-19. This chain's CDR3 is CASSTSLAGGADTQYF. As DNA, the CDR3 is TGTGCCAGCAGTACCTCATTAGCGGGAGGAGCAGATACGCAGTATTTT.